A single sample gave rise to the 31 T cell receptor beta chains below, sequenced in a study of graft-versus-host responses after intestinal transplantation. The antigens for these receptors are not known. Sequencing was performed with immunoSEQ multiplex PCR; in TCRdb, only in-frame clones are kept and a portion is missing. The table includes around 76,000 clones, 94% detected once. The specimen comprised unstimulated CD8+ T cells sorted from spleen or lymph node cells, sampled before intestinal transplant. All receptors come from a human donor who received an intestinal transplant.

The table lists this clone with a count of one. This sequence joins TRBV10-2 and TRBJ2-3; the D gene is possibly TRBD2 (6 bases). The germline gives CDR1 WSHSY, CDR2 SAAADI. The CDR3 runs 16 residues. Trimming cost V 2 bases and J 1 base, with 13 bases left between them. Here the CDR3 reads CASSEVGGPGTDTQYF. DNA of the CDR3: TGCGCCAGCAGTGAGGTAGGAGGGCCAGGCACAGATACGCAGTATTTT.

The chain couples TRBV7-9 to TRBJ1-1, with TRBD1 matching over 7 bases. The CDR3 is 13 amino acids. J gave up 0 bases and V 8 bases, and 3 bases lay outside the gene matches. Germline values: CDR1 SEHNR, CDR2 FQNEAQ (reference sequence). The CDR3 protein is CASLGQLNTEAFF. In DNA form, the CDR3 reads TGTGCCAGCCTGGGACAGTTGAACACTGAAGCTTTCTTT. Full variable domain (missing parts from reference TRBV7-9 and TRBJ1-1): DTGVSQNPRHKITKRGQNVTFRCDPISEHNRLYWYRQTLGQGPEFLTYFQNEAQLEKSRLLSDRFSAERPKGSFSTLEIQRTEQGDSAMYLCASLGQLNTEAFFGQGTRLTVV.

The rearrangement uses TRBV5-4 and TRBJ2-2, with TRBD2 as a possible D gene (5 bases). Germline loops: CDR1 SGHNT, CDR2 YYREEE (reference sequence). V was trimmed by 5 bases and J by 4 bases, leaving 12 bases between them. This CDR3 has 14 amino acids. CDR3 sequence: CASRVRGSTGELFF. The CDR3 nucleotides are TGTGCCAGCAGAGTACGGGGTTCCACCGGGGAGCTGTTTTTT.

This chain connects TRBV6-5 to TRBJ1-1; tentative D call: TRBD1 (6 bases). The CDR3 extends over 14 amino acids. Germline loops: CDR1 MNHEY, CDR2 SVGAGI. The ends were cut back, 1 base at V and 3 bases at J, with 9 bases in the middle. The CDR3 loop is CASSYWGQYTEAFF. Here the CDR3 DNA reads TGTGCCAGCAGTTACTGGGGACAATACACTGAAGCTTTCTTT.

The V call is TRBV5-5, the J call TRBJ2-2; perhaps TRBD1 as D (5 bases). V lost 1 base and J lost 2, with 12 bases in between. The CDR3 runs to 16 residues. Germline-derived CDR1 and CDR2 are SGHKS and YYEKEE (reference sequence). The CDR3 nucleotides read TGTGCCAGCAGCTTGCATGGGGCTAGTAACACCGGGGAGCTGTTTTTT. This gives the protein CASSLHGASNTGELFF.

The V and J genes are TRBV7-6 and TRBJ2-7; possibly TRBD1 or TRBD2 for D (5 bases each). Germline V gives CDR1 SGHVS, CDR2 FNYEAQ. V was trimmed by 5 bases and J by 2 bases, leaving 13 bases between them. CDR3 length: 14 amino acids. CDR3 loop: CASSPGDGAYEQYF. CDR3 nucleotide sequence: TGTGCCAGCAGCCCTGGGGACGGTGCCTACGAGCAGTACTTC. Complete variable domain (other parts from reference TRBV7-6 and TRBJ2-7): GAGVSQSPRYKVTKRGQDVALRCDPISGHVSLYWYRQALGQGPEFLTYFNYEAQQDKSGLPNDRFSAERPEGSISTLTIQRTEQRDSAMYRCASSPGDGAYEQYFGPGTRLTVT.

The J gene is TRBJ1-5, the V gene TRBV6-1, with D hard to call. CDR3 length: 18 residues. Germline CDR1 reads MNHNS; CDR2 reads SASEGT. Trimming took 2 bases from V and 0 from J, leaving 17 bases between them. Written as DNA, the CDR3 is TGTGCCAGCAGTGAAATTCCTCCCCCAGCTTATAGCAATCAGCCCCAGCATTTT. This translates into CASSEIPPPAYSNQPQHF.

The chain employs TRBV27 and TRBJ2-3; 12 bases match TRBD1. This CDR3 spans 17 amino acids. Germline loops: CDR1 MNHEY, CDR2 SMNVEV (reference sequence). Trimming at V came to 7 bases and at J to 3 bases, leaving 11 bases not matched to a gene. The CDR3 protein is CASTMYPGQGATDTQYF. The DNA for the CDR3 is TGTGCCAGCACGATGTACCCGGGACAGGGGGCAACAGATACGCAGTATTTT.

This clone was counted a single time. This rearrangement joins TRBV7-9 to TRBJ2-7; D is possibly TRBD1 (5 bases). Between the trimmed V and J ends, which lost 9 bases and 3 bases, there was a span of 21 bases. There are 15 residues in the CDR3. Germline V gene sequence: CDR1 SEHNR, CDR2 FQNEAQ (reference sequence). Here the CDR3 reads CASRGFGPQGYEQYF. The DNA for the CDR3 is TGTGCCAGTCGTGGGTTTGGCCCTCAGGGCTACGAGCAGTACTTC.

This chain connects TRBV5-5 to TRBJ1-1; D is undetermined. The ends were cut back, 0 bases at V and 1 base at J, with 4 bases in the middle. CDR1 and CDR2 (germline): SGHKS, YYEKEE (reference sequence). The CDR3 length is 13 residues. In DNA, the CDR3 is TGTGCCAGCAGCTTGGGAGCGAACACTGAAGCTTTCTTT. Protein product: CASSLGANTEAFF. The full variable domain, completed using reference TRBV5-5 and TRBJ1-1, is DAGVTQSPTHLIKTRGQQVTLRCSPISGHKSVSWYQQVLGQGPQFIFQYYEKEERGRGNFPDRFSARQFPNYSSELNVNALLLGDSALYLCASSLGANTEAFFGQGTRLTVV.

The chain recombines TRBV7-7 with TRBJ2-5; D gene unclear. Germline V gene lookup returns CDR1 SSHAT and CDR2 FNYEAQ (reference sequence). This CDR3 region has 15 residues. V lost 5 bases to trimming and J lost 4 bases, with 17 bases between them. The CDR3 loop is CASSAFLGSLETQYF. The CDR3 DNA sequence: TGTGCCAGCAGCGCTTTCTTGGGTAGCCTAGAGACCCAGTACTTC.

This chain's CDR3 is CASSYSGTSSYNEQFF. DNA of the CDR3: TGTGCCAGCAGTTACTCAGGCACCAGCTCCTACAATGAGCAGTTCTTC. V usage is TRBV6-5 and J usage is TRBJ2-1; no definite D call. This CDR3 has 16 amino acids. Between the trimmed V and J ends, which lost 0 bases and 0 bases, there was a span of 9 bases. Germline CDR1 MNHEY, CDR2 SVGAGI.

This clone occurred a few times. The CDR3 here is CAWRWGVGDTQYF. The DNA of the CDR3 is TGTGCCTGGAGGTGGGGGGTGGGAGATACGCAGTATTTT. This sequence joins TRBV30 and TRBJ2-3; tentative D call: TRBD2 (6 bases). Germline V lookup: CDR1 GTSNPN, CDR2 SVGIG (reference sequence). The germline V and J ends were trimmed by 3 bases and 5 bases, with 12 bases remaining between them. The CDR3 sequence is 13 residues long.

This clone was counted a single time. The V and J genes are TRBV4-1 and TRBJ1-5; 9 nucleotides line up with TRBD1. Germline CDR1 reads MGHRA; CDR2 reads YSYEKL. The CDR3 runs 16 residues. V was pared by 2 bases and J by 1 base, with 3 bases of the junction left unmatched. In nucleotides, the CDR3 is TGCGCCAGCAGCCAATACAGGGGGCCCAGCAATCAGCCCCAGCATTTT. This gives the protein CASSQYRGPSNQPQHF.

Written as DNA, the CDR3 is TGTGCCAGCAGTGGTCTAGCGGGAGGAGACACAGATACGCAGTATTTT. It encodes CASSGLAGGDTDTQYF. The rearrangement joins TRBV6-4 to TRBJ2-3, with TRBD2 identical over 11 bases. This CDR3 has 16 amino acids. CDR1 is MRHNA, CDR2 SNTAGT, per germline. V was pared by 4 bases and J by 2 bases, with 5 bases of the junction left unmatched.

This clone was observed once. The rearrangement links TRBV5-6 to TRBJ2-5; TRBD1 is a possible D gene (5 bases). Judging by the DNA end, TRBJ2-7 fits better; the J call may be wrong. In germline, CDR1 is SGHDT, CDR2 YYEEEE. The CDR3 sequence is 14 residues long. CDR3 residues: CASSIQRQLYEQYF. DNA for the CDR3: TGTGCCAGCAGCATTCAGAGACAGCTCTACGAGCAGTACTTC.

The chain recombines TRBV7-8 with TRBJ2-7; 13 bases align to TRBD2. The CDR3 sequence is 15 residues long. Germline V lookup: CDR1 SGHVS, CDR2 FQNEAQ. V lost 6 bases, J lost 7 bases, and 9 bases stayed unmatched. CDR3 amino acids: CASRRRLAGGYEQYF. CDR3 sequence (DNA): TGTGCCAGCAGACGCCGACTAGCGGGAGGTTATGAGCAGTACTTC.

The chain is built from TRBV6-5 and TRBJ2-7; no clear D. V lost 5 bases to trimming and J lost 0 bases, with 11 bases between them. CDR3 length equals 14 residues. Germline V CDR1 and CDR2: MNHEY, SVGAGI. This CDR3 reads CASSVVRSSYEQYF. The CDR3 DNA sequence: TGTGCCAGCAGTGTCGTGCGGAGCTCCTACGAGCAGTACTTC.

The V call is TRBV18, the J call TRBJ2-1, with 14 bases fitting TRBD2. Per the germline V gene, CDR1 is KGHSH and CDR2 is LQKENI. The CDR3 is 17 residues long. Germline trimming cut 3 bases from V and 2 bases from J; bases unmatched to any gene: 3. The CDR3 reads CASSPGLAGEAYNEQFF. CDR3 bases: TGTGCCAGCTCACCGGGACTAGCGGGAGAGGCCTACAATGAGCAGTTCTTC.

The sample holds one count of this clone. In DNA, the CDR3 is TGTGCCAGTAGTCCCCCCGACAGGAACACTGAAGCTTTCTTT. As protein: CASSPPDRNTEAFF. The chain uses TRBV19 and TRBJ1-1; tentative D call: TRBD1 (5 bases). The CDR3 runs to 14 residues. Germline-derived CDR1 and CDR2 are LNHDA and SQIVND (reference sequence). The V and J ends lost 5 bases and 1 base respectively, with 11 bases between them.

The CDR3 protein is CAWSVQGKNTEAFF. DNA for the CDR3: TGTGCCTGGAGTGTACAGGGGAAGAACACTGAAGCTTTCTTT. The V and J genes are TRBV30 and TRBJ1-1; 7 bases line up with TRBD1. V lost 0 bases and J lost 1; bases outside the gene matches: 2. This CDR3 region has 14 residues. CDR1 and CDR2 (germline): GTSNPN, SVGIG (reference sequence).

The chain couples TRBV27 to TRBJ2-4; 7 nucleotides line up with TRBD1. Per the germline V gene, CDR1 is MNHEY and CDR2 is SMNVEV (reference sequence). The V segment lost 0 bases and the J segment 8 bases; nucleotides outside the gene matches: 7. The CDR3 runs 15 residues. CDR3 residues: CASSLSQTRGHIQYF. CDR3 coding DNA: TGTGCCAGCAGTTTATCTCAGACAAGGGGGCACATTCAGTACTTC.

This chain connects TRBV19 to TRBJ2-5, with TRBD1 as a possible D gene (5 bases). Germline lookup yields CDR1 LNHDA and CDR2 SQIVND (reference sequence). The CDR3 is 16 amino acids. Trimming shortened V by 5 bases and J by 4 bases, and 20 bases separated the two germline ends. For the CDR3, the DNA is TGTGCCAGTAGTTTTAAGGGGTCGTCCAACGGAGAGACCCAGTACTTC. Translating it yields CASSFKGSSNGETQYF. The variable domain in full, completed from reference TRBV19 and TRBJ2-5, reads DGGITQSPKYLFRKEGQNVTLSCEQNLNHDAMYWYRQDPGQGLRLIYYSQIVNDFQKGDIAEGYSVSREKKESFPLTVTSAQKNPTAFYLCASSFKGSSNGETQYFGPGTRLLVL.

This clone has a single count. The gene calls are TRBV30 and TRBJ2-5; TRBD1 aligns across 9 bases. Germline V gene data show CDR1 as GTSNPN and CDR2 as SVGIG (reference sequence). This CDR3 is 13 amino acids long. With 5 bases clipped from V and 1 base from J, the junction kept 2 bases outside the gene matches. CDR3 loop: CAWGTGFQETQYF. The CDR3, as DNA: TGTGCCTGGGGGACAGGGTTCCAAGAGACCCAGTACTTC.

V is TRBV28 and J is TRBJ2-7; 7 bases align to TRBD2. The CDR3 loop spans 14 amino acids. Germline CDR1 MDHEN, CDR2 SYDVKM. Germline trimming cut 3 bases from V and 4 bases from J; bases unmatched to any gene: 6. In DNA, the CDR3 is TGTGCCAGCAGTTTGGGGGAGGGGCCTTACGAGCAGTACTTC. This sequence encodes CASSLGEGPYEQYF. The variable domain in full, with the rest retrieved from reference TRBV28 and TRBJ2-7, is DVKVTQSSRYLVKRTGEKVFLECVQDMDHENMFWYRQDPGLGLRLIYFSYDVKMKEKGDIPEGYSVSREKKERFSLILESASTNQTSMYLCASSLGEGPYEQYFGPGTRLTVT.

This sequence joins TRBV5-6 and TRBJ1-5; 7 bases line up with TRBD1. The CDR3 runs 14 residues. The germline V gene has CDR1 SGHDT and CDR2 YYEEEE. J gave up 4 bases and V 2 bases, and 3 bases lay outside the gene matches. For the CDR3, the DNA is TGTGCCAGCAGCTTCGGGACAGTTAATCAGCCCCAGCATTTT. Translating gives CASSFGTVNQPQHF.

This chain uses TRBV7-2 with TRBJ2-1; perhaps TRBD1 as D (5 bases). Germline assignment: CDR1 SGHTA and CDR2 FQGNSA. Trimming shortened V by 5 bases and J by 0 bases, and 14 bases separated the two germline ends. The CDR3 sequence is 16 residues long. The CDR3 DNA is TGTGCCAGCAGCGGCGACAGCCTGAGCTCCTACAATGAGCAGTTCTTC. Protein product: CASSGDSLSSYNEQFF.

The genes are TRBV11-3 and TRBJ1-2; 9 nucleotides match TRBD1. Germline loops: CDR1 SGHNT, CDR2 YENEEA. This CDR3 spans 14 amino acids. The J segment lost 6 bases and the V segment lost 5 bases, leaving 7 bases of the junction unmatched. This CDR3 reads CASSRTTGGDGYTF. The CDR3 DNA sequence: TGTGCCAGCAGCCGAACTACAGGGGGCGATGGCTACACCTTC. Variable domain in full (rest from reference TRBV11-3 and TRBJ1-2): EAGVVQSPRYKIIEKKQPVAFWCNPISGHNTLYWYLQNLGQGPELLIRYENEEAVDDSQLPKDRFSAERLKGVDSTLKIQPAELGDSAVYLCASSRTTGGDGYTFGSGTRLTVV.

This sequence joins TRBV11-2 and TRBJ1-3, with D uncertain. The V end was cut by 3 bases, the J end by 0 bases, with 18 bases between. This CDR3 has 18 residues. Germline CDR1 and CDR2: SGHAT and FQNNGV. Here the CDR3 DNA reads TGTGCCAGCAGCTTCGTACTTTTTGGGCTTGACTCTGGAAACACCATATATTTT. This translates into CASSFVLFGLDSGNTIYF. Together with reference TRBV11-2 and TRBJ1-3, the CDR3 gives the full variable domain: EAGVAQSPRYKIIEKRQSVAFWCNPISGHATLYWYQQILGQGPKLLIQFQNNGVVDDSQLPKDRFSAERLKGVDSTLKIQPAKLEDSAVYLCASSFVLFGLDSGNTIYFGEGSWLTVV.

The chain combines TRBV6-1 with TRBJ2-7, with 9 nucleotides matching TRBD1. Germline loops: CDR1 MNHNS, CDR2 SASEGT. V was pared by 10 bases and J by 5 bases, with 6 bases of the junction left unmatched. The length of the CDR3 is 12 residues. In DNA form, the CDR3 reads TGTGCCACCTGGGACAGGGTCAACGAGCAGTACTTC. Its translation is CATWDRVNEQYF.

The CDR3 region has the DNA TGCGCCAGCAGCCCCTCCCGGGGCGCCACGGGGGATACGCAGTATTTT. Protein: CASSPSRGATGDTQYF. The V and J genes are TRBV4-1 and TRBJ2-3, with D perhaps assigned TRBD1 or TRBD2 (5 bases each). This CDR3 spans 16 amino acids. In germline, CDR1 is MGHRA, CDR2 YSYEKL. V was pared by 4 bases and J by 6 bases, with 20 bases between.